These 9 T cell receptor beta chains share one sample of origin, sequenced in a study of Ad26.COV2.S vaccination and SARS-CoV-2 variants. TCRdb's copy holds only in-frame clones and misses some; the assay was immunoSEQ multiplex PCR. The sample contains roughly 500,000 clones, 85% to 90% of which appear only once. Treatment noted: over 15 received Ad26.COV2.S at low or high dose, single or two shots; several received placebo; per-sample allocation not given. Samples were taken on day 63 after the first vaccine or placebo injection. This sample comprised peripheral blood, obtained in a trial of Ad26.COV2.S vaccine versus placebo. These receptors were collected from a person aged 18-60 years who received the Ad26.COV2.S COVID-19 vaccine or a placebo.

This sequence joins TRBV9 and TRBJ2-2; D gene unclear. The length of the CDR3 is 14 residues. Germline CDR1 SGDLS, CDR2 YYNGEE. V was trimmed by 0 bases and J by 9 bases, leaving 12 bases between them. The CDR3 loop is CASSVAGGFRELFF. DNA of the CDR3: TGTGCCAGCAGCGTAGCGGGTGGGTTCCGGGAGCTGTTTTTT.

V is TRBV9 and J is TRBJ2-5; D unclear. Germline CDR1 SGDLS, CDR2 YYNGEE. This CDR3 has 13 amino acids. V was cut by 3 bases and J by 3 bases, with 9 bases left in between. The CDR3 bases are TGTGCCAGCAGCGCCGACTGGGAAGAGACCCAGTACTTC. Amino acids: CASSADWEETQYF. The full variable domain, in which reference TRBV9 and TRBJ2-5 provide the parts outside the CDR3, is DSGVTQTPKHLITATGQRVTLRCSPRSGDLSVYWYQQSLDQGLQFLIQYYNGEERAKGNILERFSAQQFPDLHSELNLSSLELGDSALYFCASSADWEETQYFGPGTRLLVL.

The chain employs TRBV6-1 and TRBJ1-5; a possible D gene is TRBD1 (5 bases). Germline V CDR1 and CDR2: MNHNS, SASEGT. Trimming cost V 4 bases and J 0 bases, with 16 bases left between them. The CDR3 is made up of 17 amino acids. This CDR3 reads CASSGGSTITSNQPQHF. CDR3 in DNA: TGTGCCAGCAGTGGGGGGAGCACAATAACTAGCAATCAGCCCCAGCATTTT.

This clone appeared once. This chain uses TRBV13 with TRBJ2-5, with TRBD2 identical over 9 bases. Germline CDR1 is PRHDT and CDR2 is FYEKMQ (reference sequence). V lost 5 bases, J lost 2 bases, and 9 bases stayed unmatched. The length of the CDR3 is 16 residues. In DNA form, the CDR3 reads TGTGCCAGCAGCCCCCCAGAAGCGGGAGGTCAAGAGACCCAGTACTTC. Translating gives CASSPPEAGGQETQYF.

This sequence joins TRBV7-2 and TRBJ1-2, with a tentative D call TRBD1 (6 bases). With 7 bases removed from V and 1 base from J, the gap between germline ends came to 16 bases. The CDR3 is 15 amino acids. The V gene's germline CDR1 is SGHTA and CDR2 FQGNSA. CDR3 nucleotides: TGTGCCAGCATCCCCGACAGGATGTATAACTATGGCTACACCTTC. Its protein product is CASIPDRMYNYGYTF.

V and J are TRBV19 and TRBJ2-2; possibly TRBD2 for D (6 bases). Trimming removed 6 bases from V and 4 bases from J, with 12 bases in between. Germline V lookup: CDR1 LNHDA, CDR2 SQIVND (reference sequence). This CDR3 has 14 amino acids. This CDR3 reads CASRTVGGTGELFF. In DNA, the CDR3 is TGTGCCAGTAGGACGGTGGGGGGCACCGGGGAGCTGTTTTTT.

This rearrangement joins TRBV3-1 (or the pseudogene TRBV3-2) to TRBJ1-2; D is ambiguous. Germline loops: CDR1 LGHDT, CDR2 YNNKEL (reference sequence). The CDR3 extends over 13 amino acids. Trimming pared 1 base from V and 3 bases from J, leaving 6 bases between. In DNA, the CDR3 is TGTGCCAGCAGCCAAGGGGCCTACTATGGCTACACCTTC. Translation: CASSQGAYYGYTF.

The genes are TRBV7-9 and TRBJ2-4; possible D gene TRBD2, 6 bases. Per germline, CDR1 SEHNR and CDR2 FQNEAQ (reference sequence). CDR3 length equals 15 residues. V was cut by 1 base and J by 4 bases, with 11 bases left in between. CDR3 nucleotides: TGTGCCAGCAGCTTAGTGGTGCGGGGTAAAAACATTCAGTACTTC. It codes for CASSLVVRGKNIQYF.

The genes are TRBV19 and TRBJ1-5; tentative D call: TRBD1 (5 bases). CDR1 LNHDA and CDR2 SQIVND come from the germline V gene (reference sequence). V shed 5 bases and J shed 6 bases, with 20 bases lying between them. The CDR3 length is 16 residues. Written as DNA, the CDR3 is TGTGCCAGTAGTGACCCCCGGGGGATCCGATCTCAGCCCCAGCATTTT. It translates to CASSDPRGIRSQPQHF.